This entry describes one T cell receptor beta chain. This specimen belongs to a study of OX40 agonist ivuxolimab in advanced cancers. Per the germline V gene, CDR1 is MDHEN and CDR2 is SYDVKM. This CDR3 has 14 residues. V gave up 6 bases and J gave up 4 bases, with 12 bases separating them. The data were produced by immunoSEQ multiplex PCR, yet TCRdb's version contains in-frame clones alone and is incomplete. The sample lists around 92,000 clones, roughly 94% occurring once. The genes are TRBV28 and TRBJ2-2; perhaps TRBD1 as D (5 bases). This specimen was CD4+ or CD8+ T cells sorted from blood, taken in a trial of the OX40 agonist ivuxolimab. The origin of this receptor is an adult with an advanced solid tumor such as melanoma, head and neck, liver or kidney cancer. The CDR3 DNA sequence: TGTGCCAGCAGACGACCAGGGTTCACCGGGGAGCTGTTTTTT. The encoded protein is CASRRPGFTGELFF.